Below are 8 T cell receptor beta chains sequenced from a single sample in a study of metastatic and nonmetastatic thyroid tumors. Patients underwent thyroid surgery, and none had received any treatment before it. Through MiXCR, TCRdb re-clonotyped the PCR reads. Of over 30,000 clones listed, approximately 7.4% were seen once; the top ten hold roughly two fifths. The source material was blood. Every receptor here comes from a female donor with papillary thyroid cancer or a benign thyroid nodule (not recorded which). Some clones in this sample may be carry-over from other donors' samples.

In its sample, this clone was seen many times. The chain has TRBV5-1 and TRBJ2-6; TRBD2 agrees at 7 bases. J gave up 16 bases and V 0 bases, and 7 bases lay outside the gene matches. CDR3 length equals 13 residues. The germline V gene has CDR1 SGHRS and CDR2 YFSETQ. Here the CDR3 DNA reads TGCGCCAGCAGCTTGGCGGGATGGCGGGAGCTGACTTTC. Translated, it gives CASSLAGWRELTF. The variable domain in full, with the rest retrieved from reference TRBV5-1 and TRBJ2-6, is KAGVTQTPRYLIKTRGQQVTLSCSPISGHRSVSWYQQTPGQGLQFLFEYFSETQRNKGNFPGRFSGRQFSNSRSEMNVSTLELGDSALYLCASSLAGWRELTFGAGSRLTVL.

This clone was observed many times. The chain has TRBV7-2 and TRBJ2-4; a possible D gene is TRBD1 (6 bases). Germline V gene sequence: CDR1 SGHTA, CDR2 FQGNSA. CDR3 length: 15 amino acids. Trimming left V 2 bases short and J 2 bases short, with 10 bases between. CDR3 residues: CASSLQGRTKNIQYF. The CDR3 coding sequence is TGTGCCAGCAGCTTACAGGGGCGGACCAAAAACATTCAGTACTTC.

The chain uses TRBV14 and TRBJ2-3, with TRBD1 matching 8 bases. This CDR3 is built from 15 residues. After removal of 1 base from V and 6 bases from J, the junction contained 6 bases not matched to a gene. Germline V CDR1 and CDR2: SGHDN, FVKESK. For the CDR3, the DNA is TGTGCCAGCAGCCAAGTAGGGACAGGTCCTGATACGCAGTATTTT. Protein: CASSQVGTGPDTQYF.

Points on this clone: A much larger clone is a single base away; this may be a read error. This CDR3 is also generated by other DNA sequences in the sample. The J gene is TRBJ1-1, the V gene TRBV28, with D possibly TRBD1 on 5 matching bases. Germline CDR1 and CDR2: MDHEN and SYDVKM. The germline V and J ends were trimmed by 4 bases and 9 bases, with 15 bases remaining between them. The CDR3 runs to 13 residues. CDR3 coding DNA: TGTGCCAGCAGTTCTGGGGTGAGGGGACAAGCTTTCTTT. This translates into CASSSGVRGQAFF. Filled out from reference TRBV28 and TRBJ1-1, the complete variable domain reads DVKVTQSSRYLVKRTGEKVFLECVQDMDHENMFWYRQDPGLGLRLIYFSYDVKMKEKGDIPEGYSVSREKKERFSLILESASTNQTSMYLCASSSGVRGQAFFGQGTRLTVV.

This clone was recorded many times. It may be a read error: a sequence one base away is much more abundant. Additional DNA sequences in this sample encode the identical CDR3. The gene calls are TRBV2 and TRBJ1-3; D is unclear. The germline V and J ends were trimmed by 2 bases and 4 bases, with 12 bases remaining between them. The germline V gene encodes CDR1 SNHLY and CDR2 FYNNEI. CDR3 length equals 15 residues. The CDR3 here is CASSEWSSSGNTIYF. CDR3 coding DNA: TGTGCCAGCAGTGAATGGTCAAGCTCGGGAAACACCATATATTTT.

This clone has ten or more counts. The chain is built from TRBV13 and TRBJ1-2; D gene uncertain. Germline loops: CDR1 PRHDT, CDR2 FYEKMQ (reference sequence). This CDR3 has 12 amino acids. Trimming took off 4 bases at V and 4 bases at J, with 7 bases between the two ends. The CDR3 sequence is CASSSTIYGYTF. The CDR3 DNA reads as TGTGCCAGCAGCTCGACGATCTATGGCTACACCTTC. Filled out from reference TRBV13 and TRBJ1-2, the complete variable domain reads AAGVIQSPRHLIKEKRETATLKCYPIPRHDTVYWYQQGPGQDPQFLISFYEKMQSDKGSIPDRFSAQQFSDYHSELNMSSLELGDSALYFCASSSTIYGYTFGSGTRLTVV.

This clone was seen at least ten times. The V and J genes are TRBV20-1 and TRBJ1-1, with 7 bases identical to TRBD1. Germline V lookup: CDR1 DFQATT, CDR2 SNEGSKA (reference sequence). Unmatched junction bases numbered 6, after V lost 5 bases and J lost 0 bases. The CDR3 covers 14 residues. The CDR3 protein is CSARQGRMNTEAFF. DNA of the CDR3: TGCAGTGCTCGACAGGGTCGAATGAACACTGAAGCTTTCTTT.

This chain uses TRBV7-2 with TRBJ2-1, with 7 bases matching TRBD2. Unmatched junction bases numbered 13, after V lost 5 bases and J lost 15 bases. Germline CDR1 and CDR2: SGHTA and FQGNSA. The CDR3 consists of 13 residues. The CDR3: CASSPLGLEGGFF. The CDR3 nucleotides read TGTGCCAGCAGCCCCCTAGGACTAGAGGGCGGGTTCTTC. Combining the CDR3 with reference TRBV7-2 and TRBJ2-1 gives the whole variable domain GAGVSQSPSNKVTEKGKDVELRCDPISGHTALYWYRQSLGQGLEFLIYFQGNSAPDKSGLPSDRFSAERTGGSVSTLTIQRTQQEDSAVYLCASSPLGLEGGFFGPGTRLTVL.